This record covers a single TCR beta chain. Antigen: not known. CDR3 size: 17 residues. V lost 5 bases to trimming and J lost 1 base; unmatched junction nucleotides: 5. Germline CDR1 MNHEY, CDR2 SMNVEV (reference sequence). The data were taken from a study of T cell responses to AZD1222 COVID-19 vaccine. The study, taken as a whole, reports: Of the AZD1222 recipients, only six or seven were seropositive at baseline. The reported proportion of spike-specific TCRs targeting unmutated variant regions was nearly half. After the peak T cell response, and only then, were repertoires sampled. Among the donors, most were white British and more were female, and clonal diversity was possibly underestimated.

Produced via immunoSEQ multiplex PCR; TCRdb's table is partial and in-frame only. Counted here are 150,000 to 200,000 clones, 90% to 95% occurring once; the ten biggest clones make up roughly 8.4%. The specimen was peripheral blood, collected on day 0 of AZD1222 vaccination. The clonotype comes from an adult in good health. The chain uses TRBV27 and TRBJ2-3; TRBD2 aligns across 14 bases. The CDR3 region has the DNA TGTGCCAGCAGTACCGGGACTAGCGGGAGTCGCACAGATACGCAGTATTTT. As protein: CASSTGTSGSRTDTQYF.